The clone carrying this TCR beta chain was seen ten or more times. Its antigen is currently unknown. Primers used in a second PCR of roughly 7 to 11 cycles were a sample-barcoded 5' primer and a J-beta primer mix. In TCRdb, the 5' RACE reads were re-called with MiXCR into one record per CDR3 protein. This table has approximately 880,000 distinct CDR3 sequences, around 48% appearing once. The source of the sample is a study of blood T cells in healthy people across ages. The study's findings and limits: Higher diversity and more naive CD4+ cells were features of long-lived donors, compared to aged donors.

Per individual sample, total RNA of at least 5 micrograms was extracted. V lost 3 bases to trimming and J lost 4 bases, with 9 bases between them. Germline CDR1 is MNHEY and CDR2 is SVGEGT. The CDR3 has 13 amino acids. The clonotype comes from a man aged 30 to 45 in good health. The material sequenced was blood. This chain uses TRBV6-2 or TRBV6-3 with TRBJ2-5; D is undetermined. As DNA, the CDR3 is TGTGCCAGCAGTTATGAGGACCGAGAGACCCAGTACTTC. Its protein is CASSYEDRETQYF.